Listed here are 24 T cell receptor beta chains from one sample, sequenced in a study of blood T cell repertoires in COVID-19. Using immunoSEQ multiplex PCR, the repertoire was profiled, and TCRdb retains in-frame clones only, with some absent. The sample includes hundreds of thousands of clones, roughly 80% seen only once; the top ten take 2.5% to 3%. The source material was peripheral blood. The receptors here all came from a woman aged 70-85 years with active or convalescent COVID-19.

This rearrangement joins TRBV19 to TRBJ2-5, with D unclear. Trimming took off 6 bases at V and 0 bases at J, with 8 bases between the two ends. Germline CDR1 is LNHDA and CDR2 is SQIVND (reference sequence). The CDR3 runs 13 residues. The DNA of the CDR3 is TGTGCCAGTAGCCAGCAGGACCAAGAGACCCAGTACTTC. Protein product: CASSQQDQETQYF.

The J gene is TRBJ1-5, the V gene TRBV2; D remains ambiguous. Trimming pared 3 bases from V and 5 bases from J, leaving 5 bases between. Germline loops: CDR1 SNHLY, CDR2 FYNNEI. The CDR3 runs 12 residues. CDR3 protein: CASSEGYQPQHF. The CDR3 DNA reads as TGTGCCAGCAGTGAGGGCTATCAGCCCCAGCATTTT.

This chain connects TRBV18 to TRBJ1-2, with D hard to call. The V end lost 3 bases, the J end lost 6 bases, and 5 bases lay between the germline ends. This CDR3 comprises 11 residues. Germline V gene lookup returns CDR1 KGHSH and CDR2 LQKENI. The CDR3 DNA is TGTGCCAGCTCACCCGGGGATGGCTACACCTTC. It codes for CASSPGDGYTF.

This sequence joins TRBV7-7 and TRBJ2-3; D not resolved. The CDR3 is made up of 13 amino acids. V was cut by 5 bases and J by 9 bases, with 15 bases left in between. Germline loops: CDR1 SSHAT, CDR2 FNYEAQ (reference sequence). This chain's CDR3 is CASSATSGLTQYF. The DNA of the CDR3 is TGTGCCAGCAGCGCCACGTCAGGCCTCACGCAGTATTTT. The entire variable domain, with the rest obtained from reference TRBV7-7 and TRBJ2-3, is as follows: GAGVSQSPRYKVTKRGQDVTLRCDPISSHATLYWYQQALGQGPEFLTYFNYEAQPDKSGLPSDRFSAERPEGSISTLTIQRTEQRDSAMYRCASSATSGLTQYFGPGTRLTVL.

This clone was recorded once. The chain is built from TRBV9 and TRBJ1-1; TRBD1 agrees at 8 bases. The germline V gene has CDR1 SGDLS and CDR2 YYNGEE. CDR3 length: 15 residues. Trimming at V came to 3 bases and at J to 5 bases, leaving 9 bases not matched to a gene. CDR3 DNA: TGTGCCAGCAGCGCCTCTCAGGGGGCGCGAACTGAAGCTTTCTTT. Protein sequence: CASSASQGARTEAFF.

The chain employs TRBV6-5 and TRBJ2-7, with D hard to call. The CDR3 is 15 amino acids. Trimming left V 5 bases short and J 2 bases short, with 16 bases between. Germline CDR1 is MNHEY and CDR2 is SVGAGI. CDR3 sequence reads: CASSMTPTAAYEQYF. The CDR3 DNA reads TGTGCCAGCAGTATGACTCCTACCGCGGCCTACGAGCAGTACTTC.

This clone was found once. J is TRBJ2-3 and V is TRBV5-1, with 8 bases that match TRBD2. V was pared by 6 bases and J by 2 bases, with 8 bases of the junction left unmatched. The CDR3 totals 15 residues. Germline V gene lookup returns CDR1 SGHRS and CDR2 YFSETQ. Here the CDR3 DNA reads TGCGCCAGCACCCGGGGTAGCGGGATCACAGATACGCAGTATTTT. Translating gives CASTRGSGITDTQYF.

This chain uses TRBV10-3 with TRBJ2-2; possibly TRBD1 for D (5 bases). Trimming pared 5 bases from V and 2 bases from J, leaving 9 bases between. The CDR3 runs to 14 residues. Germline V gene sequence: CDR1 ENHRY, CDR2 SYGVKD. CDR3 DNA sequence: TGTGCCATCAGTACAGGCCCTAACACCGGGGAGCTGTTTTTT. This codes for CAISTGPNTGELFF.

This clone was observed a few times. CDR3 bases: TGTGCCAGCACCCTCGGGGGGGGGACAGACACTGAAGCTTTCTTT. Its translation is CASTLGGGTDTEAFF. The chain links TRBV7-2 to TRBJ1-1, with 7 bases matching TRBD1. The CDR3 contains 15 residues. V gave up 7 bases and J gave up 3 bases; unmatched junction bases: 11. CDR1 and CDR2 (germline): SGHTA, FQGNSA.

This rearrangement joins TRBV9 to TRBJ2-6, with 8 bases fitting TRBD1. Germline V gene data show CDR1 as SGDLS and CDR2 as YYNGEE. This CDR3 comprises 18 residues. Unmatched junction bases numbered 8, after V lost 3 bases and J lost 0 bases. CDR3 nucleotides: TGTGCCAGCAGCGGCCTCCCAGGGGGCGCCTCTGGGGCCAACGTCCTGACTTTC. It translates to CASSGLPGGASGANVLTF.

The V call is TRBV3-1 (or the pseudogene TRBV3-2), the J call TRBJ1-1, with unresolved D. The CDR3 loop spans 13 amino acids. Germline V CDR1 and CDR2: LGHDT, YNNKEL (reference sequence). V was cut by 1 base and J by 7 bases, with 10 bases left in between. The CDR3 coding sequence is TGTGCCAGCAGCCAAGGGCCCGTCGTTGAAGCTTTCTTT. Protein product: CASSQGPVVEAFF.

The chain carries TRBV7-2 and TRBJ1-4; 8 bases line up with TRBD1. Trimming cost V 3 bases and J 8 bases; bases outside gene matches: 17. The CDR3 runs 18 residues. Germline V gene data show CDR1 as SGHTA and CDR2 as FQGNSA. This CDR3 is CASSFIRDRPLGGEKLFF. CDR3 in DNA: TGTGCCAGCAGCTTCATACGGGACAGGCCCCTCGGTGGCGAAAAACTGTTTTTT. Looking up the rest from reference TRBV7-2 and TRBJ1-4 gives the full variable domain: GAGVSQSPSNKVTEKGKDVELRCDPISGHTALYWYRQSLGQGLEFLIYFQGNSAPDKSGLPSDRFSAERTGGSVSTLTIQRTQQEDSAVYLCASSFIRDRPLGGEKLFFGSGTQLSVL.

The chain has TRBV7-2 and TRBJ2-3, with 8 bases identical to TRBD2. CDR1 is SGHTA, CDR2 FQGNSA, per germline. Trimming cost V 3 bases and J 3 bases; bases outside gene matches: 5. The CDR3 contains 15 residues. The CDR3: CASSFYLAGTDTQYF. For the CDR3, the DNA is TGTGCCAGCAGCTTTTATCTAGCGGGTACAGATACGCAGTATTTT.

CDR3 residues: CASSLMGGQENTEAFF. Written as DNA, the CDR3 is TGCGCCAGCAGCTTGATGGGGGGGCAGGAGAACACTGAAGCTTTCTTT. This chain connects TRBV5-1 to TRBJ1-1; tentatively, D is TRBD1 (6 bases). Germline V gene lookup returns CDR1 SGHRS and CDR2 YFSETQ. V was cut by 1 base and J by 1 base, with 14 bases left in between. The CDR3 has 16 residues.

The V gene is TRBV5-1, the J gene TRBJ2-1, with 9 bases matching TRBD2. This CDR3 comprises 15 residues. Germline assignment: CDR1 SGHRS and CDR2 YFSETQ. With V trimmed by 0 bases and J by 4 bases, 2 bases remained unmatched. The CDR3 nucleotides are TGCGCCAGCAGCTTGGTAGCGGGAGCATACAATGAGCAGTTCTTC. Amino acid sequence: CASSLVAGAYNEQFF.

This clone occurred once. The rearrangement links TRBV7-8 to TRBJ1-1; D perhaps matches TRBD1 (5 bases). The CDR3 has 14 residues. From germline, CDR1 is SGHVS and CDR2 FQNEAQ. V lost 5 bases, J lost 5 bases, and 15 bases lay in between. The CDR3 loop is CASSRPRGRTEAFF. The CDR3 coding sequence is TGTGCCAGCAGCCGCCCCCGGGGGAGGACTGAAGCTTTCTTT.

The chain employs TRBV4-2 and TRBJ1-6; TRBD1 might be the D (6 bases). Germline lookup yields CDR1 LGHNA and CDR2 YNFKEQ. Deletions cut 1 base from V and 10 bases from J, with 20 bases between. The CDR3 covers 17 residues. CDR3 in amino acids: CASSQVAGASLGSPLHF. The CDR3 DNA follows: TGTGCCAGCAGCCAAGTTGCAGGGGCGTCCTTAGGGTCACCCCTCCACTTT.

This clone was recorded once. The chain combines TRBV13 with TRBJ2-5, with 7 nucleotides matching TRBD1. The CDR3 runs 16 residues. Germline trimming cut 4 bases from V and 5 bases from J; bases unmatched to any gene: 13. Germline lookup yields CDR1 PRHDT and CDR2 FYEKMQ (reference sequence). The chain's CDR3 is CASSSRQDQGDETQYF. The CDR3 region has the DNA TGTGCCAGCAGCTCCAGACAGGACCAGGGGGATGAGACCCAGTACTTC. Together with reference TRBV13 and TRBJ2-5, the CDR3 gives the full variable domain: AAGVIQSPRHLIKEKRETATLKCYPIPRHDTVYWYQQGPGQDPQFLISFYEKMQSDKGSIPDRFSAQQFSDYHSELNMSSLELGDSALYFCASSSRQDQGDETQYFGPGTRLLVL.

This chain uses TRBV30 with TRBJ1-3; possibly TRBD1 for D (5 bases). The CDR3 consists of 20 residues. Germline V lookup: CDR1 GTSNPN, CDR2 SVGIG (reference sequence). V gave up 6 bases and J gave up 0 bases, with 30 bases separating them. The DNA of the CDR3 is TGTGCCTGTTCCCGGGACGGACGATTATGGGGGGGGAACTCTGGAAACACCATATATTTT. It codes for CACSRDGRLWGGNSGNTIYF.

DNA for the CDR3: TGTGCCAGCAGACTGACAGGGGGCATACCTGAAGCTTTCTTT. Translation gives CASRLTGGIPEAFF. The chain couples TRBV7-9 to TRBJ1-1; 10 nucleotides match TRBD1. The germline V gene encodes CDR1 SEHNR and CDR2 FQNEAQ (reference sequence). The CDR3 contains 14 residues. Trimming took 6 bases from V and 6 from J; bases not matched to a gene: 7.

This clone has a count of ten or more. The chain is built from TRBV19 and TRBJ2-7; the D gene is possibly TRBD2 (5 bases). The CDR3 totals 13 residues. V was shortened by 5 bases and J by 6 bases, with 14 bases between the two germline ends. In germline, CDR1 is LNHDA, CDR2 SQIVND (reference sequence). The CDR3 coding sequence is TGTGCCAGTAGTTCGAGGGTTGAGAGCGAGCAGTACTTC. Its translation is CASSSRVESEQYF.

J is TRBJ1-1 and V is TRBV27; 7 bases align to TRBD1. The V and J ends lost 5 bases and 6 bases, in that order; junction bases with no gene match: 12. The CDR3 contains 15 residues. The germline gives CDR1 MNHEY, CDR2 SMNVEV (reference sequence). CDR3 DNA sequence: TGTGCCAGCAGTCCTCTGGGGGCAGGGGGAGCTGAAGCTTTCTTT. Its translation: CASSPLGAGGAEAFF.

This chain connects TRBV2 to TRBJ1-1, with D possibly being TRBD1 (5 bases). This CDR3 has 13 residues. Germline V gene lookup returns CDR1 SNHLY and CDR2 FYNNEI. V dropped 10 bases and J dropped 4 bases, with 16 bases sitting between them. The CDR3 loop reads CATRADILTEAFF. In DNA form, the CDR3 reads TGTGCCACTAGGGCGGACATCCTCACTGAAGCTTTCTTT.

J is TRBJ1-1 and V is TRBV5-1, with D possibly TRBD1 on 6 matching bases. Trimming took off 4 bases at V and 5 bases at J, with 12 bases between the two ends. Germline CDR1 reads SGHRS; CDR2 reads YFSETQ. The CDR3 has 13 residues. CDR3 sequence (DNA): TGCGCCAGCAGCGAGGGGGTCGGTACTGAAGCTTTCTTT. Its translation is CASSEGVGTEAFF.